This TCR beta chain was retrieved from a study of shared clonotypes between healthy human individuals. This CDR3 contains 14 residues. Germline values: CDR1 SGDLS, CDR2 YYNGEE. The V end lost 4 bases, the J end lost 0 bases, and 10 bases lay between the germline ends. This clone was found once. Only in-frame clones appear in the TCRdb table, and some are missing; sequencing was by immunoSEQ multiplex PCR. This table has 2 million to 2.5 million clones, 80% to 95% appearing once. The TCR originated in a man between 18 and 29 years old in good health. Some clones in this sample may be carry-over from other donors' samples. Sequencing was carried out using naive CD4+ T cells from PBMCs. As to subset: CD45RA+ positively selected. The chain couples TRBV9 to TRBJ2-5, with D possibly being TRBD2 (6 bases). The chain's CDR3 is CASSPRDYQETQYF. The CDR3 DNA is TGTGCCAGCAGCCCCCGGGACTACCAAGAGACCCAGTACTTC.